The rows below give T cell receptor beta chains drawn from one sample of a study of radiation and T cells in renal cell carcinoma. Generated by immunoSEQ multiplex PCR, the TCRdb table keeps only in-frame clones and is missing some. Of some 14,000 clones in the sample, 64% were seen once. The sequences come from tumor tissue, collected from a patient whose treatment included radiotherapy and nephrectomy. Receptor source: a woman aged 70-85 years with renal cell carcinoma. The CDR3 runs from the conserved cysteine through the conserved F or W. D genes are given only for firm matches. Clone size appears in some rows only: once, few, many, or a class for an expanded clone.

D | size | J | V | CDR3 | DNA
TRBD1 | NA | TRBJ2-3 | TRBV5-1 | CASSVQGAVDTQYF | TGCGCCAGCAGCGTACAGGGGGCTGTAGATACGCAGTATTTT
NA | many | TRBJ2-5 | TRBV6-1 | CASRGGDVQETQYF | TGTGCCAGCAGGGGTGGTGACGTCCAAGAGACCCAGTACTTC
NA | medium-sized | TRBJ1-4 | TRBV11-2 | CASSLDYSRAEKLFF | TGTGCCAGCAGCTTAGATTATTCCAGGGCTGAAAAACTGTTTTTT
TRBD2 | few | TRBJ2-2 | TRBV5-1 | CASSLDGSGAGELFF | TGCGCCAGCAGCTTGGATGGTAGCGGGGCCGGGGAGCTGTTTTTT
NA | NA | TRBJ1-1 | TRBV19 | CACSGTPNTEAFF | TGTGCCTGCTCCGGGACTCCGAACACTGAAGCTTTCTTT
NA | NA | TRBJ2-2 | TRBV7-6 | CASSARPRGNTGELFF | TGTGCCAGCAGCGCACGGCCCCGGGGTAACACCGGGGAGCTGTTTTTT
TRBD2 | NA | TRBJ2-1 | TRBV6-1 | CASSETSGRYNEQFF | TGTGCCAGCAGTGAAACTAGCGGGAGATACAATGAGCAGTTCTTC
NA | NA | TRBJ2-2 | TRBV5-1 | CASSLEGGGTGELFF | TGCGCCAGCAGCTTGGAGGGGGGCGGCACCGGGGAGCTGTTTTTT
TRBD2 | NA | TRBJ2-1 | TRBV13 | CASSSEGLAGGFYNEQFF | TGTGCCAGCAGCTCCGAGGGACTAGCGGGGGGATTCTACAATGAGCAGTTCTTC
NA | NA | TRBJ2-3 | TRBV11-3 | CASSVQGTDTQYF | TGTGCCAGCAGCGTACAGGGCACAGATACGCAGTATTTT
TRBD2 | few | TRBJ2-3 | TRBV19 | CASSTKGVAGVTDTQYF | TGTGCCAGTAGCACTAAAGGCGTTGCGGGAGTTACAGATACGCAGTATTTT
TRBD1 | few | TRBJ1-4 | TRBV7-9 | CASRPGTGDNEKLFF | TGTGCCAGCAGACCCGGGACAGGAGATAATGAAAAACTGTTTTTT
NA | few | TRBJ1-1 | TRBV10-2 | CASRDNLNTEAFF | TGCGCCAGTAGGGACAACCTAAACACTGAAGCTTTCTTT
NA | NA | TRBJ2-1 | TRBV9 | CASSVEVFSSYNEQFF | TGTGCCAGCAGCGTAGAGGTTTTCAGCTCCTACAATGAGCAGTTCTTC
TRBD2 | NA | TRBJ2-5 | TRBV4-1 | CASSQGSGGARETQYF | TGCGCCAGCAGCCAAGGAAGCGGGGGGGCCCGGGAGACCCAGTACTTC
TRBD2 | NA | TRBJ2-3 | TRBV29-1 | CSVTGLAGGTDTQYF | TGCAGCGTAACGGGACTAGCGGGGGGTACGGATACGCAGTATTTT
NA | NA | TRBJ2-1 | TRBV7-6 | CASQDGTHGEQFF | TGTGCCAGCCAGGACGGGACTCATGGTGAGCAGTTCTTC
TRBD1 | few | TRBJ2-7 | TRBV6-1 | CASSRATGGNYEQYF | TGTGCCAGCAGTAGGGCCACAGGGGGCAACTACGAGCAGTACTTC
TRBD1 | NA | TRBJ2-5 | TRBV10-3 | CAISPGEGTGDPETQYF | TGTGCCATCAGTCCGGGCGAGGGGACAGGGGATCCGGAGACCCAGTACTTC
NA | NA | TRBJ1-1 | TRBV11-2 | CASSFQGNTEAFF | TGTGCCAGCAGCTTCCAGGGGAACACTGAAGCTTTCTTT
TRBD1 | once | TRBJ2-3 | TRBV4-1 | CASSQGPGTGGTDTQYF | TGCGCCAGCAGCCAGGGGCCCGGGACAGGGGGCACAGATACGCAGTATTTT
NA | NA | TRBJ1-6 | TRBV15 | CATSRDNDGRGSPLHF | TGTGCCACCAGCAGAGACAATGACGGGCGAGGTTCACCCCTCCACTTT
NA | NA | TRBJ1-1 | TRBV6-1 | CASSVPPRNTEAFF | TGTGCCAGCTCGGTACCCCCAAGGAACACTGAAGCTTTCTTT
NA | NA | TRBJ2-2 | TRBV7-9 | CASSLALAWDTGELFF | TGTGCCAGCAGCTTAGCGCTAGCGTGGGACACCGGGGAGCTGTTTTTT
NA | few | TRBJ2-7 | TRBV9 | CASSELALGGEQYF | TGTGCCAGCAGCGAGCTAGCTCTGGGGGGAGAGCAGTACTTC
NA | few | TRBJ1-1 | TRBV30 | CAWSVGRLNTEAFF | TGTGCCTGGAGTGTTGGTAGACTGAACACTGAAGCTTTCTTT
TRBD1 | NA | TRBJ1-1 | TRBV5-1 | CASSLDRGDTEAFF | TGCGCCAGCAGCCTGGACAGGGGCGACACTGAAGCTTTCTTT
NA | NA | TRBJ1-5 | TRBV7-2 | CASSLGRNQPQHF | TGTGCCAGCAGCTTGGGGAGGAATCAGCCCCAGCATTTT
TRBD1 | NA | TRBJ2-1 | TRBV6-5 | CASSWDRGREQFF | TGTGCCAGCAGCTGGGACAGGGGGCGAGAGCAGTTCTTC
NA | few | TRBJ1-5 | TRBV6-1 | CASRGGDQPQHF | TGTGCCAGCAGAGGAGGGGACCAGCCCCAGCATTTT